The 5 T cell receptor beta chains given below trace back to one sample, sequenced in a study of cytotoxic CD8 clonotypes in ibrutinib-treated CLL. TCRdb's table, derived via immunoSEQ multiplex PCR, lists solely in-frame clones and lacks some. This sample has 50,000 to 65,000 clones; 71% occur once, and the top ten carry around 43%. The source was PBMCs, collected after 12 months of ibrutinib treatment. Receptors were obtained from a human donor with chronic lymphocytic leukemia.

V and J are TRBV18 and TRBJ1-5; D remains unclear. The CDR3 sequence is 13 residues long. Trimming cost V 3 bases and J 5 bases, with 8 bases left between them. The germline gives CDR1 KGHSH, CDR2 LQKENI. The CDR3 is CASSPRMDQPQHF. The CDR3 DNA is TGTGCCAGCTCACCTAGAATGGATCAGCCCCAGCATTTT.

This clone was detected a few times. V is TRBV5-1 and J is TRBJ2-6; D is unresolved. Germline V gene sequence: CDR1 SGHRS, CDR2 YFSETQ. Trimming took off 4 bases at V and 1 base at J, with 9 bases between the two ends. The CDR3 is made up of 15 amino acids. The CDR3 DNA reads TGCGCCAGCAGCAGGTGGGGTTCTGGGGCCAACGTCCTGACTTTC. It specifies CASSRWGSGANVLTF.

The CDR3 nucleotides read TGTGCCAGCAGTACACTGGGACTGCTCTCCTACGAGCAGTACTTC. Amino acids: CASSTLGLLSYEQYF. This chain links TRBV27 with TRBJ2-7; tentative D call: TRBD2 (6 bases). The V end lost 5 bases, the J end lost 0 bases, and 14 bases lay between the germline ends. The germline V gene encodes CDR1 MNHEY and CDR2 SMNVEV (reference sequence). This CDR3 has 15 residues.

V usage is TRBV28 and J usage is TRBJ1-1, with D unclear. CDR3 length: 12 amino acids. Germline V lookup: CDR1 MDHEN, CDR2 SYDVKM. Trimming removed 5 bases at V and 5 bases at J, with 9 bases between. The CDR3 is CASSPGWTEAFF. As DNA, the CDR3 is TGTGCCAGCAGTCCGGGCTGGACTGAAGCTTTCTTT. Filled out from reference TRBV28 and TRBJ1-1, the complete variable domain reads DVKVTQSSRYLVKRTGEKVFLECVQDMDHENMFWYRQDPGLGLRLIYFSYDVKMKEKGDIPEGYSVSREKKERFSLILESASTNQTSMYLCASSPGWTEAFFGQGTRLTVV.

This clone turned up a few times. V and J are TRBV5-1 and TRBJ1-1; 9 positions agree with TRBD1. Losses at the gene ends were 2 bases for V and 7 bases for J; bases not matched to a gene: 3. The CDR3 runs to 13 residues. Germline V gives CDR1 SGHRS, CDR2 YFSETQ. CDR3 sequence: CASSFRTGDEAFF. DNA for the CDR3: TGCGCCAGCAGCTTTAGGACAGGGGATGAAGCTTTCTTT.